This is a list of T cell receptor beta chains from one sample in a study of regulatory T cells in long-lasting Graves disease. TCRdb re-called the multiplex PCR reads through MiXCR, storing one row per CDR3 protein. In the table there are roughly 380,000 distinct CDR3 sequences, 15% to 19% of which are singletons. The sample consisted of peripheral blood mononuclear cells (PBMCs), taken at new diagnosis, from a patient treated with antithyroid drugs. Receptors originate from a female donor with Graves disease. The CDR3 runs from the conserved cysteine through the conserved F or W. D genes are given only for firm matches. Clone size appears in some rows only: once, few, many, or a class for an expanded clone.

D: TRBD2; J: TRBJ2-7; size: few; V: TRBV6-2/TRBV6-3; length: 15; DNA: TGTGCCAGCAGTTACCCGGGACTAGCTTACTACGAGCAGTACTTC; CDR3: CASSYPGLAYYEQYF
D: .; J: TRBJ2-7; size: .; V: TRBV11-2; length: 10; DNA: TGTGCCAGCAGCTTGGTCCGGCAGTACTTC; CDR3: CASSLVRQYF
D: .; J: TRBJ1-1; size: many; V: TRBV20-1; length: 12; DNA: TGCAGTGCTGACTCACAGAACACTGAAGCTTTCTTT; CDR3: CSADSQNTEAFF
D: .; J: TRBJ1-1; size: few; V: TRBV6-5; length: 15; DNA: TGTGCCAGCAGTTACCGGCGTGGGGAGAACACTGAAGCTTTCTTT; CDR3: CASSYRRGENTEAFF
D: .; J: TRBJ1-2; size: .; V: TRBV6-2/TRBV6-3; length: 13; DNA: TGTGCCAGCAGCGGTGGCAGTTGGGATGGCTACACCTTC; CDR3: CASSGGSWDGYTF
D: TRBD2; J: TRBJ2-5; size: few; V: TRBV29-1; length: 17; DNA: TGCAGCGTTGAAGATCTGGGGCTAGCGGGACTCCAAGAGACCCAGTACTTC; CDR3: CSVEDLGLAGLQETQYF
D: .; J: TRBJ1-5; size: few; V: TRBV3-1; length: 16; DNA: TGTGCCAGCAGCCAAGGGCAGTTGATTAGCAATCAGCCCCAGCATTTT; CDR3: CASSQGQLISNQPQHF
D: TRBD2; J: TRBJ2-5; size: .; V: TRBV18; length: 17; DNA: TGTGCCAGCTCACGGACCGGGACTAGCGCGCTCAGTGAGACCCAGTACTTC; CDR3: CASSRTGTSALSETQYF
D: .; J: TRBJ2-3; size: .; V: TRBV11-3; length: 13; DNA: TGTGCCAGCAGGAGGCTCTCCGCAGATACGCAGTATTTT; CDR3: CASRRLSADTQYF
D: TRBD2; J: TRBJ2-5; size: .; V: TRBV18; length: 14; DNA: TGTGCCAGCTCACCCTCCGGGACTAGGGAGACCCAGTACTTC; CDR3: CASSPSGTRETQYF
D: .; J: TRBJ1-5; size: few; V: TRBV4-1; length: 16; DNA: TGCGCCAGCAGCCAAGTAGGCAGGGGATACAATCAGCCCCAGCATTTT; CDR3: CASSQVGRGYNQPQHF
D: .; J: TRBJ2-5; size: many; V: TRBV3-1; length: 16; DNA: .; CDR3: CASSQDIWGQGAPEDF
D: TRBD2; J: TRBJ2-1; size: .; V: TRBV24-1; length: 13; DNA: TGTGCCACCAGTCTAGCGGGTGCGCATGAGCAGTTCTTC; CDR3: CATSLAGAHEQFF
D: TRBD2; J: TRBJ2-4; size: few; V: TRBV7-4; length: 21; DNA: TGTGCCAGCAGCTTGGAGAGGTTACTACTAGCGGGAGGCCTAGCCAAAAACATTCAGTACTTC; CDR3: CASSLERLLLAGGLAKNIQYF
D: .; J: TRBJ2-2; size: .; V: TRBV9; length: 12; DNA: TGTGCCAGCAGCGTAGTGAACGGGGAGCTGTTTTTT; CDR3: CASSVVNGELFF
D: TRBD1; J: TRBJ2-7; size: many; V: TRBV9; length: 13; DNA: TGTGCCAGCAGCGTAGGGACAGGGGACGAGCAGTACTTC; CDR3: CASSVGTGDEQYF
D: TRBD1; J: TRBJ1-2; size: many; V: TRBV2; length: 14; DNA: TGTGCCAGCAGTGGGGACAGGGGACACTATGGCTACACCTTC; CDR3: CASSGDRGHYGYTF
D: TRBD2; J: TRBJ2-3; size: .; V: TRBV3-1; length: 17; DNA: TGTGCCAGCAGCCAAGATGGAACGGGGGGGTGGGTAGATACGCAGTATTTT; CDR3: CASSQDGTGGWVDTQYF
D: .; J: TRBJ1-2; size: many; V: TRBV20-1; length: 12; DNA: TGCAGTGCTCCCCCCGCTAACTATGGCTACACCTTC; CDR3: CSAPPANYGYTF
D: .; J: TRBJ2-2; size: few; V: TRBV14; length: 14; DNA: TGTGCCACCTCGTTGGGGGGAGGCACCGGGGAGCTGTTTTTT; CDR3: CATSLGGGTGELFF
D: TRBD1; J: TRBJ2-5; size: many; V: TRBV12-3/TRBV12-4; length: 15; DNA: TGTGCCAGCAGTTCCGAACAGGGGGCGTGGGAGACCCAGTACTTC; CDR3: CASSSEQGAWETQYF
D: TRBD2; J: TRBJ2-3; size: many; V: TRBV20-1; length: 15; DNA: TGCAGTGCTAGACCCCTAGCGGAGTCCACAGATACGCAGTATTTT; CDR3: CSARPLAESTDTQYF
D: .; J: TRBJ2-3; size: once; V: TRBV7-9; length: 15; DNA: TGTGCCAGCAGCTTAGACGGAGTTGGGACAGATACGCAGTATTTT; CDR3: CASSLDGVGTDTQYF
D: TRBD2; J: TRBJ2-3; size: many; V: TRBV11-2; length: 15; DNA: TGTGCCAGCAGCGATGCGGGGGGGGCTGTAGATACGCAGTATTTT; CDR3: CASSDAGGAVDTQYF
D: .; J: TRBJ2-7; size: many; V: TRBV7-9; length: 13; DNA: TGTGCCGTATGGGGGGACCTCTCCTACGAGCAGTACTTC; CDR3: CAVWGDLSYEQYF
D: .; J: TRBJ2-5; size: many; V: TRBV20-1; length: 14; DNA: TGCAGTGCTAGTCCATTGGTGGCGGAAGAGACCCAGTACTTC; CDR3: CSASPLVAEETQYF
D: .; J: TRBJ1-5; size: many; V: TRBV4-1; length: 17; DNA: TGCGCCAGCAGCCAAGGCCTGAATGGGCTGGGCAATCAGCCCCAGCATTTT; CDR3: CASSQGLNGLGNQPQHF
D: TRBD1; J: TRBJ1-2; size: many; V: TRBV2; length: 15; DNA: TGTGCCAGCAGTTTAGCGACAGGGGGTAACTATGGCTACACCTTC; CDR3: CASSLATGGNYGYTF
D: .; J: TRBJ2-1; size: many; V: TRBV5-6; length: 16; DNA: TGTGCCAGCAGCTTGATGTACCTAGCGAGTACAAATTCGCAGTTCTTC; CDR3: CASSLMYLASTNSQFF
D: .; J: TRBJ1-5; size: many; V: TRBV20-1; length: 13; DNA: TGCAGTGGCCGAGGGAGAAGCAATCAGCCCCAGCATTTT; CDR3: CSGRGRSNQPQHF
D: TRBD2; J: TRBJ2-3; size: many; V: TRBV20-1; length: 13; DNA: TGCAGTGCTCCAACTAGCGGCACAGATACGCAGTATTTT; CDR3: CSAPTSGTDTQYF
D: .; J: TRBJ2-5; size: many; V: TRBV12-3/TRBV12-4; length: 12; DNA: TGTGCCAGCAACAGGGAGAGGGAGACCCAGTACTTC; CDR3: CASNRERETQYF
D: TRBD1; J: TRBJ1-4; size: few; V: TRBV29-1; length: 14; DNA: TGCAGCGTAGGGGACAGGGTGGCTAATGAAAAACTGTTTTTT; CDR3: CSVGDRVANEKLFF
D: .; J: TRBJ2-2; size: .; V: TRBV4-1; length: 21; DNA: TGCGCCAGCAGCCAAGATTGTTATTTAGGTTTGTGCGGCACGAACACCGGGGAGCTGTTTTTT; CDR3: CASSQDCYLGLCGTNTGELFF
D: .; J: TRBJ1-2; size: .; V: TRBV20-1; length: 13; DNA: TGCAGTGCTAGAGATGGCGGCCACAAGTATCCCTTCTTC; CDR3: CSARDGGHKYPFF
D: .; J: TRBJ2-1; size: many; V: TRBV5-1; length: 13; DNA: TGCGCCAGCAGCTTAGGGCACCCCAATGAGCAGTTCTTC; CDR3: CASSLGHPNEQFF
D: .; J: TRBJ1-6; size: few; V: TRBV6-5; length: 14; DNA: TGTGCCAGCAGTTACTCGCGGTCAAATTCACCCCTCCACTTT; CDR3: CASSYSRSNSPLHF
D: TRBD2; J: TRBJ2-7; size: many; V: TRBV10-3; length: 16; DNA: TGTGCCATCAGTGAGAGGATTGGGCTAGCGGGGGGCGAGCAGTACTTC; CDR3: CAISERIGLAGGEQYF
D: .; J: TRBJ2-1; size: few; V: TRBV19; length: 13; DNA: TGTGCCAGTAGTATAGCAGTATACAATGAGCAGTTCTTC; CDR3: CASSIAVYNEQFF
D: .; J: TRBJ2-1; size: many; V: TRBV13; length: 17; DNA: TGTGCCAGCAGCCAGGGAAGACAGTCACCCAACTACAATGAGCAGTTCTTC; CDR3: CASSQGRQSPNYNEQFF
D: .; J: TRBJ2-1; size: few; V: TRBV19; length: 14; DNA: TGTGCCAGTAGTCCTCAGGGTCGCTGGAATGAGCAGTTCTTC; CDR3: CASSPQGRWNEQFF
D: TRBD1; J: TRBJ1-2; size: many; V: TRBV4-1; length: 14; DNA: TGCGCCAGCAGGAGGACAGGGGAAATAGATGGCTACACCTTC; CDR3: CASRRTGEIDGYTF
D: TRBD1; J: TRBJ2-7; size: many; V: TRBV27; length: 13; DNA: TGTGCCAGCAGTTCGACAGGGGGCTACGAGCAGTACTTC; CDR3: CASSSTGGYEQYF
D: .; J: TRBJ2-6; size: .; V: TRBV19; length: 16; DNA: TGTGCCAGTAGTCCCCGCGGGTACTCTGGGGCCAACGTCCTGACTTTC; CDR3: CASSPRGYSGANVLTF
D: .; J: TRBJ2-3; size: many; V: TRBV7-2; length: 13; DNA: TGTGCCAGCAGCTCCCAGTCCACAGATACGCAGTATTTT; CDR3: CASSSQSTDTQYF
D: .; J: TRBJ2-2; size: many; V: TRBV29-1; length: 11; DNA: TGCAGCGTTGTATCGGGCGGGGAGCTGTTTTTT; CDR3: CSVVSGGELFF